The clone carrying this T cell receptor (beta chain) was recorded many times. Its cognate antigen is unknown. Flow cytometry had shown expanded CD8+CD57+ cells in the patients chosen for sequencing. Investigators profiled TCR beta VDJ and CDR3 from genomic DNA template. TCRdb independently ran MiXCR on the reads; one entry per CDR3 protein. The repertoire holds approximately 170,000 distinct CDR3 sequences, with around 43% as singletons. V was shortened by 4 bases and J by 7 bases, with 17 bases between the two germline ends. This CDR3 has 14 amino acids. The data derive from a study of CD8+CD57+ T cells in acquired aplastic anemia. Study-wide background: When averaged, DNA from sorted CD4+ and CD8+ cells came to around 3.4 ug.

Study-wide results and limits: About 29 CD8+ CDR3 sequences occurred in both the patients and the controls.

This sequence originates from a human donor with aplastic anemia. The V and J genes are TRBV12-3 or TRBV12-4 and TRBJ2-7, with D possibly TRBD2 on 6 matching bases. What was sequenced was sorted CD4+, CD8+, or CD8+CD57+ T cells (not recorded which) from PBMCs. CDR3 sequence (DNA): TGTGCCAGCAGTTCTCCTCAGGGTGGGGGGGAGCAGTACTTC. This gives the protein CASSSPQGGGEQYF.